This T cell receptor (beta chain) was profiled in a study of T cell responses to AZD1222 COVID-19 vaccine. The wider study: Investigators merged groups given second doses at roughly 4 or roughly 12 weeks.

Only in-frame clones appear in the TCRdb table, and some are missing; sequencing was by immunoSEQ multiplex PCR. The table includes some 130,000 clones, 85% to 90% detected once. The J segment lost 7 bases and the V segment lost 2 bases, leaving 10 bases of the junction unmatched. From germline, CDR1 is SGHRS and CDR2 YFSETQ. The CDR3 spans 17 residues. A remark on this clone: Its target is unknown.

Regarding the study as a whole: Repertoire collection took place solely once the T cell response had peaked. Clonal diversity was possibly underestimated, and white British individuals and females predominated among donors.

The J gene is TRBJ2-1, the V gene TRBV5-1, with TRBD2 identical over 12 bases. The source was peripheral blood, collected on day 0 of AZD1222 vaccination. This TCR was recovered from an adult in good health. Here the CDR3 DNA reads TGCGCCAGCAGCTTCCCTAGCGGGGGGGCCGGGTGGAATGAGCAGTTCTTC. It specifies CASSFPSGGAGWNEQFF.